The sequence of this T cell receptor (beta chain) was determined in a study of Graves' ophthalmopathy and Graves' hyperthyroidism. Study-level points and caveats: Classification of ophthalmopathy versus stable hyperthyroidism by a 13-signature model yielded about 88% sensitivity and approximately 80% specificity. Blood was where most expanded thyroid clonotypes above 0.001 frequency also turned up.

For repertoire sequencing, the TCR beta CDR3 regions were amplified from RNA transcripts. Second-round multiplex PCR came after first-round RT-PCR with HTBI primers. MiXCR was run by TCRdb on the multiplex PCR reads, yielding one entry per CDR3 protein. The table includes around 1.1 million distinct CDR3 sequences, about 40% detected once. On this clonotype: The antigen is undetermined.

The sequence came from an adult man with Graves' hyperthyroidism. The specimen sequenced was peripheral blood or thyroid tissue (not recorded which).

The CDR3 DNA follows: TGTGCTAGAGTTATAGGGGCAAGTAGAATGAACACTGAAGCTTTCTTT. Protein: CARVIGASRMNTEAFF. The genes are TRBV10-3 and TRBJ1-1; weak D call: TRBD1 (5 bases). This CDR3 is built from 16 residues. From germline, CDR1 is ENHRY and CDR2 SYGVKD.